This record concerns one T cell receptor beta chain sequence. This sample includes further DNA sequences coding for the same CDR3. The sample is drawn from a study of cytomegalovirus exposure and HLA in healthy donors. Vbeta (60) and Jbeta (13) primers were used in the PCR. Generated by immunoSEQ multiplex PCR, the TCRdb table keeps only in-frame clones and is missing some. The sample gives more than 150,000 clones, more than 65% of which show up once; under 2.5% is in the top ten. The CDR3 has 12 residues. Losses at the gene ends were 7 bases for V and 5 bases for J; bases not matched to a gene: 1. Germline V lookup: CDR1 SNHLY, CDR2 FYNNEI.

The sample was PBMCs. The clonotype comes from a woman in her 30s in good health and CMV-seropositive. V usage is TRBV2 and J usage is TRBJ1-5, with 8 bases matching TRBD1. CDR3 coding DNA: TGTGCCAGCACAGGGGGCGATCAGCCCCAGCATTTT. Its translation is CASTGGDQPQHF.